This is a list of T cell receptor beta chains from one sample in a study of T-cell memory formation after mild COVID-19. TCRdb recomputed calls from the 5' RACE reads with MiXCR, one row per CDR3 protein. The repertoire holds 300,000 to 400,000 distinct CDR3 sequences, approximately 29% seen once, with less than 15% in the top ten. The material sequenced was PBMCs or a T cell subset sorted from them (not recorded which). The receptors here all came from an adult woman who had mild COVID-19 (a few samples of this study predate the infection). Cell type and time point are not known. Each CDR3 is given with its conserved first and last residue. A D gene is named only where the DNA matches it firmly. Some rows have no size entry. The others give once, few or many, or a class for an expanded clone.

CSTSAGGLTDTQYF	TGCAGCACGTCAGCGGGGGGGCTCACAGATACGCAGTATTTT	TRBJ2-3	TRBV29-1	-	TRBD2
CASSEGDSNTGELFF	TGCGCCAGCAGCGAGGGGGACTCGAACACCGGGGAGCTGTTTTTT	TRBJ2-2	TRBV4-1	-	-
CASSLAGQFNQPQHF	TGTGCCAGCAGTTTAGCGGGACAGTTCAATCAGCCCCAGCATTTT	TRBJ1-5	TRBV12-3/TRBV12-4	-	TRBD1
CASSSGSGPSVADTQYF	TGTGCCAGCAGCTCAGGATCCGGGCCGTCAGTAGCAGATACGCAGTATTTT	TRBJ2-3	TRBV7-6	-	-
CASSDAGTGAYEQYF	TGTGCCAGCAGTGATGCCGGGACAGGGGCCTACGAGCAGTACTTC	TRBJ2-7	TRBV6-1	few	TRBD1
CASSLGGAATDTQYF	TGTGCCAGCAGCTTAGGTGGCGCGGCCACAGATACGCAGTATTTT	TRBJ2-3	TRBV7-6	-	-
CASSLGQRDYEQYF	TGCGCCAGCAGCTTGGGACAGCGAGACTACGAGCAGTACTTC	TRBJ2-7	TRBV5-1	few	-
CASSQGATSGSRNEQFF	TGCGCCAGCAGCCAAGGGGCCACTAGCGGGAGCAGGAATGAGCAGTTCTTC	TRBJ2-1	TRBV4-1	-	TRBD2
CSARGASEYNEQFF	TGCAGTGCTAGAGGGGCTAGCGAGTACAATGAGCAGTTCTTC	TRBJ2-1	TRBV20-1	many	-
CASSETSFYNEQFF	TGTGCCAGCAGTGAAACTAGCTTCTACAATGAGCAGTTCTTC	TRBJ2-1	TRBV2	-	-
CASSSQAGYEQFF	TGTGCCAGCAGCTCCCAGGCAGGGTATGAGCAGTTCTTC	TRBJ2-1	TRBV7-2	-	-
CSTLDWAGPDTQYF	TGCAGTACTCTTGACTGGGCTGGCCCAGATACGCAGTATTTT	TRBJ2-3	TRBV20-1	-	-
CASSEQDGFPGEQFF	TGTGCCAGCAGTGAACAGGACGGCTTTCCGGGGGAGCAGTTCTTC	TRBJ2-1	TRBV2	-	-
CASSPNQGYHYGYTF	TGTGCCAGTTCCCCTAACCAGGGATATCACTATGGCTACACCTTC	TRBJ1-2	TRBV19	-	-
CASSRRGSGDTDTQYF	TGCGCCAGCAGCAGGAGGGGTAGCGGCGACACAGATACGCAGTATTTT	TRBJ2-3	TRBV5-1	-	-
CASSLDDRGGYTF	TGTGCCAGCAGCTTAGATGATCGGGGAGGCTACACCTTC	TRBJ1-2	TRBV7-9	-	-
CASSPRRESPLHF	TGTGCCAGCAGCCCGAGGAGGGAATCACCCCTCCACTTT	TRBJ1-6	TRBV11-1	-	-
CASSVGSSGYTGELFF	TGTGCCAGCAGCGTAGGGTCTAGCGGATACACCGGGGAGCTGTTTTTT	TRBJ2-2	TRBV9	-	TRBD2
CASRPGGYDTEAFF	TGTGCCAGCCGACCAGGGGGCTACGACACTGAAGCTTTCTTT	TRBJ1-1	TRBV7-9	-	TRBD1
CASSVEGVNTDTQYF	TGTGCCAGCAGCGTGGAGGGGGTTAACACAGATACGCAGTATTTT	TRBJ2-3	TRBV9	-	-
CASSHGTGGQPQHF	TGCGCCAGCAGCCACGGGACAGGGGGTCAGCCCCAGCATTTT	TRBJ1-5	TRBV4-1	-	TRBD1
CASSLESGTGELFF	TGTGCCAGCAGCTTGGAATCAGGGACCGGGGAGCTGTTTTTT	TRBJ2-2	TRBV11-3	-	-
CASSLQAPYEQYF	TGTGCCAGCAGTCTACAGGCCCCCTACGAGCAGTACTTC	TRBJ2-7	TRBV7-6	few	-
CATSPGQGPTYEQYF	TGTGCCACCAGCCCGGGACAGGGACCTACCTACGAGCAGTACTTC	TRBJ2-7	TRBV24-1	-	TRBD1
CASSFSGEGYTF	TGTGCCAGCAGCTTCTCAGGGGAAGGCTACACCTTC	TRBJ1-2	TRBV7-8	-	-
CASSVRSSRRQGGDTGELFF	TGTGCCAGCAGCGTCAGGTCTTCTAGAAGACAGGGAGGAGACACCGGGGAGCTGTTTTTT	TRBJ2-2	TRBV9	few	-
CASSPPGAGVTDTQYF	TGCGCCAGCAGCCCCCCCGGAGCGGGGGTCACAGATACGCAGTATTTT	TRBJ2-3	TRBV4-1	-	TRBD2
CASSLGLVGETQYF	TGCGCCAGCAGCTTGGGACTAGTTGGAGAGACCCAGTACTTC	TRBJ2-5	TRBV5-1	-	-
CASSLISGRQHGDTQYF	TGTGCCAGCAGCTTAATAAGCGGGAGGCAACATGGCGATACGCAGTATTTT	TRBJ2-3	TRBV7-3	-	TRBD2
CASSLGVSGGQNEQFF	TGTGCCAGCAGCTTGGGAGTTAGCGGGGGGCAGAATGAGCAGTTCTTC	TRBJ2-1	TRBV12-3/TRBV12-4	-	TRBD2
CASSQIAGGPETQYF	TGCGCCAGCAGCCAGATAGCGGGGGGGCCGGAGACCCAGTACTTC	TRBJ2-5	TRBV4-1	-	TRBD2
CAISRTSGHTDTQYF	TGTGCCATCAGTAGGACTAGCGGGCACACAGATACGCAGTATTTT	TRBJ2-3	TRBV10-3	few	TRBD2
CASSGSRGDTEAFF	TGTGCCAGCAGCGGAAGTCGCGGAGACACTGAAGCTTTCTTT	TRBJ1-1	TRBV7-6	few	-
CASRKTGLSNEKLFF	TGTGCCAGCAGAAAGACAGGGCTGTCTAATGAAAAACTGTTTTTT	TRBJ1-4	TRBV6-2/TRBV6-3	few	TRBD1
CATSTEHPNTGELFF	TGTGCCACCAGCACTGAGCACCCGAACACCGGGGAGCTGTTTTTT	TRBJ2-2	TRBV24-1	many	-
CASSYALYAGSYNEQFF	TGTGCCAGCAGTTATGCGCTTTATGCGGGGAGCTACAATGAGCAGTTCTTC	TRBJ2-1	TRBV12-3/TRBV12-4	-	-
CSVGLAAYEQYF	TGCAGCGTTGGACTAGCGGCTTACGAGCAGTACTTC	TRBJ2-7	TRBV29-1	-	TRBD2
CASSQAGSGDTQYF	TGTGCCAGCAGCCAAGCAGGGTCCGGGGATACGCAGTATTTT	TRBJ2-3	TRBV3-1	few	-
CASSQEPSSSYEQYF	TGCGCCAGCAGCCAAGAGCCTAGCAGCTCCTACGAGCAGTACTTC	TRBJ2-7	TRBV4-1	-	-
CASSYSSTGELFF	TGTGCCAGCAGTTACTCAAGCACCGGGGAGCTGTTTTTT	TRBJ2-2	TRBV6-5	-	-
CASSLKLYTGELFF	TGTGCCAGCAGTTTGAAACTCTACACCGGGGAGCTGTTTTTT	TRBJ2-2	TRBV12-3/TRBV12-4	few	-
CASSLQPAPNEKLFF	TGTGCCAGCAGCTTACAACCAGCTCCTAATGAAAAACTGTTTTTT	TRBJ1-4	TRBV7-2	-	-
CASSPRGTSLDEQYF	TGCGCCAGCAGCCCTAGAGGCACTAGTCTCGACGAGCAGTACTTC	TRBJ2-7	TRBV5-1	-	-
CSARDYRGSKWEQYF	TGCAGTGCTAGAGATTACAGGGGCTCGAAGTGGGAGCAGTACTTC	TRBJ2-7	TRBV20-1	few	TRBD1
CSVEHGSYEQYF	TGCAGCGTTGAGCACGGTTCCTACGAGCAGTACTTC	TRBJ2-7	TRBV29-1	-	-
CASSWYRQGAGDTQYF	TGTGCCAGCAGTTGGTACCGACAGGGGGCTGGAGATACGCAGTATTTT	TRBJ2-3	TRBV5-4	few	TRBD1
CASSLRGYTSSYEQYF	TGTGCCAGCAGCTTAAGGGGGTATACGAGCTCCTACGAGCAGTACTTC	TRBJ2-7	TRBV13	-	-
CAISGTGNEQYF	TGTGCCATCTCGGGAACGGGGAATGAGCAGTACTTC	TRBJ2-7	TRBV10-3	few	-
CASSPDRQGSYEQYF	TGCGCCAGCAGCCCCGATCGACAGGGTTCCTACGAGCAGTACTTC	TRBJ2-7	TRBV5-1	-	TRBD1
CASSPTGQANEKLFF	TGTGCCAGTAGTCCAACGGGACAGGCAAATGAAAAACTGTTTTTT	TRBJ1-4	TRBV19	-	TRBD1
CASSLRGGRSYNEQFF	TGTGCCAGCAGTTTACGGGGCGGGAGGTCCTACAATGAGCAGTTCTTC	TRBJ2-1	TRBV12-3/TRBV12-4	few	TRBD2
CASSFGTGGNTGELFF	TGTGCCAGCAGTTTCGGGACAGGGGGTAACACCGGGGAGCTGTTTTTT	TRBJ2-2	TRBV12-3/TRBV12-4	-	TRBD1
CPSSLVTGEETQYF	TGTCCCAGCAGCTTGGTGACCGGCGAAGAGACCCAGTACTTC	TRBJ2-5	TRBV7-9	few	-
CAISEGVSYTDTQYF	TGTGCCATCAGTGAGGGAGTCAGCTACACAGATACGCAGTATTTT	TRBJ2-3	TRBV10-3	many	-
CASSLDRAQFTEAFF	TGTGCCAGCAGTCTCGACAGGGCCCAATTCACTGAAGCTTTCTTT	TRBJ1-1	TRBV12-3/TRBV12-4	-	TRBD1